The 29 T cell receptor beta chains listed next were all sequenced from one sample in a study of CD8 T cells in ankylosing spondylitis. TCRdb itself ran the 5' RACE reads through MiXCR, one entry per CDR3 protein. The data hold over 200,000 distinct CDR3 sequences, with roughly a tenth observed a single time. Sample: blood, either unsorted or a sorted T cell fraction (not recorded which). These receptors all stem from a male donor with ankylosing spondylitis or in good health (not recorded which).

This clonotype was counted a few times. The chain joins TRBV25-1 to TRBJ2-5, with D possibly called TRBD1 or TRBD2 (5 bases each). In germline, CDR1 is MGHDK, CDR2 SYGVNS. This CDR3 comprises 16 residues. V lost 2 bases, J lost 3 bases, and 16 bases lay in between. The CDR3 loop reads CASSEVGTSAKETQYF. The DNA for the CDR3 is TGTGCCAGCAGTGAAGTGGGGACCAGCGCCAAAGAGACCCAGTACTTC.

This chain joins TRBV20-1 and TRBJ1-4; unclear D gene. Trimming took 0 bases from V and 7 from J, leaving 12 bases between them. The CDR3 length is 14 residues. In germline, CDR1 is DFQATT, CDR2 SNEGSKA (reference sequence). DNA for the CDR3: TGCAGTGCTAGAGATCGTAAGGACTTTGAAAAACTGTTTTTT. This gives the protein CSARDRKDFEKLFF.

This clonotype was counted ten times or more. The chain carries TRBV20-1 and TRBJ1-2; D gene uncertain. V was clipped by 6 bases and J by 3 bases, with 11 bases between them. The germline CDR1 and CDR2 sequences are DFQATT and SNEGSKA (reference sequence). The CDR3 contains 12 residues. The CDR3 loop is CSAREADYGYTF. CDR3 in DNA: TGCAGTGCGCGAGAGGCCGACTATGGCTACACCTTC.

V and J are TRBV5-6 and TRBJ1-5; D remains ambiguous. This CDR3 comprises 18 residues. V was trimmed by 0 bases and J by 1 base, leaving 17 bases between them. The V gene's germline CDR1 is SGHDT and CDR2 YYEEEE. In DNA, the CDR3 is TGTGCCAGCAGCTTGGTGGTCGGGCCGCGCATAAGCAATCAGCCCCAGCATTTT. It translates to CASSLVVGPRISNQPQHF. Filled out from reference TRBV5-6 and TRBJ1-5, the complete variable domain reads DAGVTQSPTHLIKTRGQQVTLRCSPKSGHDTVSWYQQALGQGPQFIFQYYEEEERQRGNFPDRFSGHQFPNYSSELNVNALLLGDSALYLCASSLVVGPRISNQPQHFGDGTRLSIL.

This clonotype was detected many times. This rearrangement joins TRBV5-1 to TRBJ2-7; D tentatively reads TRBD1 or TRBD2 (6 bases each). The CDR3 spans 14 residues. Germline values: CDR1 SGHRS, CDR2 YFSETQ. Trimming took off 0 bases at V and 6 bases at J, with 13 bases between the two ends. CDR3 sequence reads: CASSLGGGRGEQYF. Here the CDR3 DNA reads TGCGCCAGCAGCTTGGGTGGGGGGCGAGGCGAGCAGTACTTC.

This clonotype was recorded many times. The gene calls are TRBV9 and TRBJ2-2; possibly TRBD2 for D (5 bases). Trimming cost V 0 bases and J 5 bases, with 8 bases left between them. The CDR3 has 14 residues. CDR1 SGDLS and CDR2 YYNGEE come from the germline V gene. The CDR3 is CASSVAPGTGELFF. For the CDR3, the DNA is TGTGCCAGCAGCGTAGCTCCGGGGACCGGGGAGCTGTTTTTT.

This clonotype turned up a few times. This chain joins TRBV5-1 and TRBJ2-3; 9 bases are a match to TRBD2. After removal of 4 bases from V and 6 bases from J, the junction contained 12 bases not matched to a gene. Per the germline V gene, CDR1 is SGHRS and CDR2 is YFSETQ. The CDR3 is 16 amino acids. CDR3 residues: CASSAGTSRLMDTQYF. CDR3 DNA sequence: TGCGCCAGCAGCGCCGGGACTAGCCGTCTTATGGATACGCAGTATTTT.

This clonotype was seen ten or more times. The chain has TRBV27 and TRBJ1-4, with 7 bases aligning to TRBD1. The CDR3 has 15 amino acids. The trim removed 5 bases at V and 8 bases at J, leaving 11 bases unmatched. Germline V CDR1 and CDR2: MNHEY, SMNVEV (reference sequence). Here the CDR3 reads CASSIQGRRGEKLFF. CDR3 coding DNA: TGTGCCAGCAGTATACAGGGGCGCAGGGGGGAAAAACTGTTTTTT.

As to this clonotype: A much more abundant neighbour one base away suggests this may be a read error. The conserved phenylalanine or tryptophan normally closing the CDR3 is absent here, so this likely arose from a read error. The chain uses TRBV12-3 or TRBV12-4 and TRBJ2-1, with 10 bases lining up with TRBD2. J lost 1 base, V lost 6 bases, and 6 bases had no gene match. The CDR3 runs to 16 residues. The CDR3: CASRGSGGASYNEQFY. CDR3 nucleotides: TGTGCCAGCAGGGGAAGCGGGGGGGCGTCCTACAATGAGCAGTTCTAC.

At least ten counts were recorded for this clonotype. J is TRBJ2-3 and V is TRBV12-3 or TRBV12-4; D gene ambiguous. Trimming removed 6 bases from V and 2 bases from J, with 9 bases in between. The CDR3 has 13 amino acids. The CDR3 loop reads CASRPDTTDTQYF. CDR3 nucleotides: TGTGCCAGCAGACCCGACACCACAGATACGCAGTATTTT.

The chain joins TRBV12-3 or TRBV12-4 to TRBJ2-1, with TRBD2 matching 7 bases. Trimming removed 3 bases from V and 10 bases from J; junction bases left unmatched: 9. The CDR3 runs 14 residues. CDR3 loop: CASSFAGEAKEQFF. The CDR3 DNA reads TGTGCCAGCAGTTTCGCGGGGGAGGCGAAAGAGCAGTTCTTC.

This clonotype came up a few times. V gene TRBV20-1 combines with J gene TRBJ2-5; 9 bases agree with TRBD2. The trim removed 7 bases at V and 5 bases at J, leaving 14 bases unmatched. Germline values: CDR1 DFQATT, CDR2 SNEGSKA (reference sequence). This CDR3 spans 15 amino acids. Written as DNA, the CDR3 is TGCAGTGTTGGAGGGGGGACTAGCAAAGCGGAGACCCAGTACTTC. Encoded protein: CSVGGGTSKAETQYF.

This clonotype was picked up a small number of times. The chain employs TRBV2 and TRBJ2-1, with D perhaps TRBD2 (5 bases). This CDR3 contains 13 residues. From germline, CDR1 is SNHLY and CDR2 FYNNEI. Trimming took off 4 bases at V and 15 bases at J, with 19 bases between the two ends. CDR3 nucleotide sequence: TGTGCCAGCAGTGCTGGAACGGGGAATCTGGGGTTCTTC. This gives the protein CASSAGTGNLGFF. Using reference TRBV2 and TRBJ2-1 for the parts outside the CDR3, the full variable domain is EPEVTQTPSHQVTQMGQEVILRCVPISNHLYFYWYRQILGQKVEFLVSFYNNEISEKSEIFDDQFSVERPDGSNFTLKIRSTKLEDSAMYFCASSAGTGNLGFFGPGTRLTVL.

The genes are TRBV5-6 and TRBJ1-3, with D unresolved. Germline V gene lookup returns CDR1 SGHDT and CDR2 YYEEEE. The ends were cut back, 9 bases at V and 8 bases at J, with 18 bases in the middle. CDR3 length equals 13 residues. The CDR3 loop reads CATRSLGADTIYF. DNA for the CDR3: TGTGCCACCAGGTCCCTAGGAGCGGACACCATATATTTT.

There are a few counts of this clonotype. J is TRBJ2-3 and V is TRBV29-1, with D maybe TRBD1 (5 bases). V lost 6 bases and J lost 7, with 14 bases in between. CDR1 and CDR2 from the germline V gene are SQVTM and ANQGSEA. The length of the CDR3 is 12 residues. In nucleotides, the CDR3 is TGCAGCGTAGGGGCTTGGGCAAATACGCAGTATTTT. Translated: CSVGAWANTQYF.

The gene calls are TRBV7-3 and TRBJ2-1; 9 bases line up with TRBD2. Germline CDR1 and CDR2: SGHTA and FQGTGA. J gave up 9 bases and V 5 bases, and 14 bases lay outside the gene matches. The CDR3 is 16 residues long. The CDR3 sequence: CASSPKRRGGHGEQFF. The CDR3 DNA reads as TGTGCCAGCAGCCCAAAAAGGCGGGGGGGCCACGGTGAGCAGTTCTTC.

This clonotype has at least ten counts. This sequence joins TRBV9 and TRBJ2-3; D not resolved. The germline V gene encodes CDR1 SGDLS and CDR2 YYNGEE. The length of the CDR3 is 15 residues. Trimming removed 2 bases at V and 4 bases at J, with 14 bases between. The CDR3 bases are TGTGCCAGCAGCGTTGACACACCTAGGGCAGATACGCAGTATTTT. It specifies CASSVDTPRADTQYF.

In this sample, this clonotype turned up many times. V usage is TRBV20-1 and J usage is TRBJ2-3; the match to TRBD2 covers 15 bases. Trimming took 5 bases from V and 9 from J; bases not matched to a gene: 6. Per the germline V gene, CDR1 is DFQATT and CDR2 is SNEGSKA (reference sequence). The CDR3 runs 14 residues. CDR3 residues: CSAGTSGGLGTQYF. The CDR3 nucleotides read TGCAGTGCTGGGACTAGCGGGGGGCTGGGCACGCAGTATTTT.

This clonotype was picked up many times. The CDR3 reads CSARDRVGVSTGELFF. For the CDR3, the DNA is TGCAGTGCTAGAGATCGGGTGGGGGTGAGCACCGGGGAGCTGTTTTTT. The rearrangement joins TRBV20-1 to TRBJ2-2; D tentatively fits TRBD1 or TRBD2 (5 bases each). The CDR3 extends over 16 amino acids. V dropped 0 bases and J dropped 4 bases, with 15 bases sitting between them. CDR1 is DFQATT and CDR2 is SNEGSKA in the germline V gene (reference sequence).

About this clonotype: A much more abundant neighbour one base away suggests this may be a read error. V is TRBV20-1 and J is TRBJ2-3; 9 bases fit TRBD2. The CDR3 is made up of 16 amino acids. Trimming took 8 bases from V and 0 from J; bases not matched to a gene: 12. The germline V gene encodes CDR1 DFQATT and CDR2 SNEGSKA (reference sequence). CDR3 bases: TGCAGTACTAATCCCTTGCGGGGGGGAAGCACAGATACGCAGTATTTT. This encodes CSTNPLRGGSTDTQYF.

This clonotype was seen ten or more times. The V gene is TRBV7-6, the J gene TRBJ2-3; no definite D call. This CDR3 comprises 15 residues. V was trimmed by 1 base and J by 0 bases, leaving 8 bases between them. Germline lookup yields CDR1 SGHVS and CDR2 FNYEAQ. CDR3 DNA sequence: TGTGCCAGCAGCTTAGTTGGCAAAAGCACAGATACGCAGTATTTT. This sequence encodes CASSLVGKSTDTQYF.

On this clonotype itself: A much more abundant neighbour one base away suggests this may be a read error. No conserved phenylalanine or tryptophan ends this CDR3, so it is likely a read error. The chain combines TRBV6-6 with TRBJ2-1; maybe TRBD1 (5 bases). The germline V gene encodes CDR1 MNHNY and CDR2 SVGAGI (reference sequence). V was clipped by 5 bases and J by 13 bases, with 15 bases between them. This CDR3 spans 12 amino acids. The chain's CDR3 is CASSPPGIPQFL. The DNA of the CDR3 is TGTGCCAGCAGTCCCCCAGGGATCCCCCAGTTCCTC.

The chain is built from TRBV12-3 or TRBV12-4 and TRBJ1-1, with TRBD1 identical over 9 bases. There are 15 residues in the CDR3. V lost 6 bases and J lost 7; bases outside the gene matches: 12. The CDR3 protein is CASRIPGTGTYEAFF. DNA of the CDR3: TGTGCCAGCAGAATCCCCGGGACAGGGACTTATGAAGCTTTCTTT.

V usage is TRBV20-1 and J usage is TRBJ2-3; 9 nucleotides match TRBD2. Trimming took 4 bases from V and 1 from J; bases not matched to a gene: 3. Germline V gene data show CDR1 as DFQATT and CDR2 as SNEGSKA (reference sequence). This CDR3 spans 14 amino acids. CDR3: CSAMGLAGTDTQYF. For the CDR3, the DNA is TGCAGTGCTATGGGACTAGCAGGCACAGATACGCAGTATTTT.

This clonotype has ten or more counts. This sequence joins TRBV2 and TRBJ2-4; tentative D call: TRBD1 (5 bases). CDR1 SNHLY and CDR2 FYNNEI come from the germline V gene. V dropped 8 bases and J dropped 6 bases, with 11 bases sitting between them. There are 12 residues in the CDR3. This CDR3 is CASLAGLNIQYF. CDR3 DNA: TGTGCCAGCCTGGCAGGGTTAAACATTCAGTACTTC.

The table lists this clonotype with many counts. The J gene is TRBJ1-1, the V gene TRBV20-1; D not certain. CDR3 length: 14 amino acids. Germline V gene data show CDR1 as DFQATT and CDR2 as SNEGSKA (reference sequence). V shed 2 bases and J shed 1 base, with 11 bases lying between them. CDR3 nucleotides: TGCAGTGCTAGAAACTCGGGCGGGAACACTGAAGCTTTCTTT. Translation gives CSARNSGGNTEAFF.

This clonotype was recorded many times. This chain uses TRBV5-1 with TRBJ2-5; 8 nucleotides line up with TRBD2. CDR1 is SGHRS and CDR2 is YFSETQ in the germline V gene. CDR3 length: 15 amino acids. V lost 4 bases, J lost 0 bases, and 5 bases stayed unmatched. The CDR3 reads CASSPLAGNQETQYF. The CDR3 DNA is TGCGCCAGCAGCCCTTTAGCGGGGAACCAAGAGACCCAGTACTTC.

This chain connects TRBV7-9 to TRBJ2-5; TRBD1 might be the D (6 bases). V was shortened by 7 bases and J by 5 bases, with 11 bases between the two germline ends. CDR3 length equals 12 residues. CDR1 is SEHNR, CDR2 FQNEAQ, per germline (reference sequence). The CDR3 spells CASTGDRETQYF. The CDR3 nucleotides are TGTGCCAGCACAGGGGATAGGGAGACCCAGTACTTC.

This clonotype was counted only a few times. V usage is TRBV5-1 and J usage is TRBJ1-5, with 7 nucleotides matching TRBD1. Germline values: CDR1 SGHRS, CDR2 YFSETQ. The CDR3 sequence is 15 residues long. The ends lost 0 bases at V and 7 bases at J; junction bases unmatched: 7. CDR3 sequence: CASSLDGGGIQPQHF. The CDR3 coding sequence is TGCGCCAGCAGCTTGGACGGAGGGGGCATCCAGCCCCAGCATTTT.